Listed below are T cell receptor beta chains from one sample, sequenced in a study of OX40 agonist ivuxolimab in advanced cancers. Measured with immunoSEQ multiplex PCR; TCRdb has only the in-frame clones, and not every one. The sample lists 30,000 to 45,000 clones, approximately 79% occurring once. Sequences were derived from CD4+ or CD8+ T cells sorted from blood, sampled in a trial of the OX40 agonist ivuxolimab. These receptors were taken from an adult with an advanced solid tumor such as melanoma, head and neck, liver or kidney cancer. The conserved cysteine and the conserved F or W are not part of the CDR3 here.

TRBV14	12	TRBJ1-3	ASSPSLSGNTIY
TRBV15	11	TRBJ1-1	ATSSVKNTEAF
TRBV10-2	11	TRBJ1-4	ASSKFVSEKLF
TRBV19	12	TRBJ1-4	ASNQGARNEKLF
TRBV6-5	13	TRBJ2-7	ASSYSDGSSYEQY
TRBV11-2	15	TRBJ2-1	ASSFFVGLAGVHEQF
TRBV18	13	TRBJ2-7	ASSHTGSFPYEQY
TRBV19	14	TRBJ2-6	ASSIIQSSGANVLT
TRBV5-5	13	TRBJ1-6	ASSFMSSYNSPLH
TRBV27	15	TRBJ2-3	ASSLSLAGVKGHTQY
TRBV4-1	12	TRBJ2-3	ASSTGLEMTTQY
TRBV30	13	TRBJ1-4	AWRTRGRDSEKLF
TRBV27	14	TRBJ2-1	ASNEGRGLFHNEQF
TRBV28	12	TRBJ1-2	ASSLRREAYGYT
TRBV5-5	11	TRBJ1-1	ASSPYPNTEAF
TRBV11-2	15	TRBJ1-2	ASSVGQGILDNYGYT
TRBV6-5	13	TRBJ1-1	ASSYNGQVNTEAF
TRBV5-4	14	TRBJ2-7	ASSWNSGGVRREQY
TRBV19	11	TRBJ1-1	ASSISRGFEAF
TRBV27	14	TRBJ1-2	ASSPWRGQDGDGYT
TRBV7-6	12	TRBJ2-7	ASSLTSSPYEQY
TRBV19	11	TRBJ2-1	ASSIDSDNEQF
TRBV10-2	13	TRBJ1-1	AILGTATANTEAF
TRBV5-1	14	TRBJ1-1	ASSVSRGKVNTEAF
TRBV5-1	13	TRBJ1-4	ASSPQGYTNEKLF
TRBV27	13	TRBJ1-1	ASTLRDGMNTEAF
TRBV4-1	15	TRBJ1-3	ASSQDGYGRSGNTIY
TRBV5-4	9	TRBJ2-5	ASSFQETQY
TRBV5-4	13	TRBJ1-1	ASSPGGPANTEAF
TRBV29-1	10	TRBJ1-2	SVDSWEYLPT
TRBV29-1	14	TRBJ2-7	SVDGLGGSSFYEQY
TRBV6-1	14	TRBJ2-2	ASSDQRGWNTGELF
TRBV6-5	12	TRBJ1-1	ASSPRRMNTEAF
TRBV6-4	15	TRBJ2-6	ASSQGLPVSGANVLT
TRBV5-6	12	TRBJ2-7	ASSLAGGSSDQY
TRBV30	11	TRBJ1-1	AWSVLGSTEAF
TRBV10-2	13	TRBJ2-1	ASSAGGAAYNEQF
TRBV6-5	13	TRBJ1-2	ASSYSMVGLPGYT
TRBV19	14	TRBJ2-1	ASSIAGAAPYNEQF
TRBV28	12	TRBJ2-3	ASSQGSGTDTQY
TRBV4-1	14	TRBJ2-1	ASSQEAGGTYNEQF
TRBV19	11	TRBJ1-6	ASKGNGDSPLH
TRBV5-6	12	TRBJ1-4	ASSLLGPAEKLF
TRBV10-3	12	TRBJ1-1	ATRDGTRGTEAF
TRBV6-5	14	TRBJ2-2	ASSYQARVTAGELF
TRBV30	12	TRBJ1-1	AWSLGGYWDEAF
TRBV27	17	TRBJ2-5	ASSFSPTSGGPIQETQY
TRBV30	15	TRBJ1-2	AWAPWDRGISDYGYT
TRBV18	11	TRBJ1-2	ASSPDRMDGYT
TRBV10-3	12	TRBJ1-5	AISEGRGEQPQH
TRBV4-2	15	TRBJ1-1	ASSQDRLAGARTEAF